These T cell receptor beta chains were read from a single sample in a study of T cells after posttransplantation cyclophosphamide. Assay used: immunoSEQ multiplex PCR; TCRdb lists only in-frame clones, some missing. The sample has about 6,400 clones, none seen only once. The material was PBMCs, obtained after an allogeneic stem cell transplant with post-transplant cyclophosphamide. The receptors stem from a male patient in his thirties who received an allogeneic stem cell transplant from an unrelated donor, was CMV-positive, and had acute and chronic GVHD. Some T cells may originate from the graft donor. Both conserved end residues are part of each CDR3.

TRBV9	TRBJ1-1	CASSVVPGQGTNTEAFF
TRBV6-5	TRBJ2-2	CASSYSRAGTGELFF
TRBV7-2	TRBJ1-4	CASSGTGFEKLFF
TRBV2	TRBJ1-1	CAGSFGRGRRDTEAFF
TRBV5-1	TRBJ1-5	CASSPGQGGQPQHF
TRBV13	TRBJ2-1	CASSTWTIFYNEQFF
TRBV10-3	TRBJ1-1	CAISGGSTNTEAFF
TRBV6-1	TRBJ2-3	CASSTAGDTQYF
TRBV18	TRBJ1-1	CASSPTSGQTYRDTEAFF
TRBV7-7	TRBJ2-2	CASSAAGGSTGELFF
TRBV6-6	TRBJ1-2	CASRTGVRGYTF
TRBV4-3	TRBJ1-2	CASSQESLHPGYGYTF
TRBV7-2	TRBJ1-2	CASSSRALNYGYTF
TRBV7-2	TRBJ1-3	CASSPQGVSGNTIYF
TRBV4-3	TRBJ1-1	CASSQVLMNTEAFF
TRBV5-1	TRBJ1-4	CASRVTGASNEKLFF
TRBV2	TRBJ1-5	CASAGTDSNQPQHF
TRBV6-4	TRBJ1-1	CASSPDRDTEAFF
TRBV9	TRBJ2-5	CASSVASGGGAETQYF
TRBV7-2	TRBJ1-1	CASSWRYGGNTEAFF
TRBV28	TRBJ2-7	CASSRSGVATYEQYF
TRBV5-6	TRBJ1-1	CASRTGQGWAHTEAFF
TRBV6-5	TRBJ1-4	CASRPQPTHEKLFF
TRBV4-3	TRBJ1-5	CASSPDRGNNQPQHF
TRBV4-3	TRBJ1-1	CASSQDQGMGAEAFF
TRBV11-3	TRBJ1-2	CASSLDSQARYGYTF
TRBV27	TRBJ2-7	CASSTPGGEQYF
TRBV9	TRBJ2-2	CASSVLPGENTGELFF
TRBV25-1	TRBJ2-7	CASSDTGTDSYEQYF
TRBV11-2	TRBJ2-7	CASSSQGESYEQYF
TRBV6-6	TRBJ2-5	CASSYSWAKETQYF